This passage covers 29 T cell receptor beta chains from one sample sequenced in a study of glioma-infiltrating T cells after dendritic cell vaccination. Here immunoSEQ multiplex PCR was the method, and the copy in TCRdb shows in-frame clones only, minus some. Altogether 90,000 to 95,000 clones are present, 80% to 90% being singletons, with the ten largest covering approximately 2.1%. This sample's time point: after dendritic cell vaccination, including at tumor progression/relapse. The sample was blood, taken after dendritic cell vaccination. These receptors were obtained from a human donor with glioblastoma.

The chain combines TRBV7-9 with TRBJ1-1; D perhaps matches TRBD1 (5 bases). Germline V gives CDR1 SEHNR, CDR2 FQNEAQ (reference sequence). The CDR3 length is 14 residues. V lost 5 bases to trimming and J lost 3 bases, with 13 bases between them. This CDR3 is CASSASTAHTEAFF. In DNA form, the CDR3 reads TGTGCCAGCAGCGCCTCGACAGCTCACACTGAAGCTTTCTTT.

This chain links TRBV6-5 with TRBJ2-7; 10 nucleotides line up with TRBD1. CDR3 length: 15 amino acids. Germline V gene lookup returns CDR1 MNHEY and CDR2 SVGAGI. J gave up 6 bases and V 10 bases, and 15 bases lay outside the gene matches. DNA for the CDR3: TGTGCCACCAGAGAGAAGGACAGGGGGAGTTTCGAGCAGTACGTC. This gives the protein CATREKDRGSFEQYV.

V usage is TRBV7-9 and J usage is TRBJ2-3; D ambiguous. The CDR3 spans 16 residues. V was trimmed by 5 bases and J by 5 bases, leaving 20 bases between them. Germline values: CDR1 SEHNR, CDR2 FQNEAQ (reference sequence). In DNA, the CDR3 is TGTGCCAGCAGCCTGGGCGCGCGCCCGCTAATAGATACGCAGTATTTT. It codes for CASSLGARPLIDTQYF.

The chain combines TRBV19 with TRBJ2-7; D unclear. The CDR3 totals 13 residues. Germline loops: CDR1 LNHDA, CDR2 SQIVND (reference sequence). Trimming left V 5 bases short and J 6 bases short, with 14 bases between. Here the CDR3 DNA reads TGTGCCAGTAGTGCTTCCACTATGGGCGAGCAGTACTTC. Protein sequence: CASSASTMGEQYF.

This clone was seen more than once but under ten times. This chain uses TRBV27 with TRBJ1-4; 7 bases align to TRBD1. Germline CDR1 and CDR2: MNHEY and SMNVEV (reference sequence). CDR3 size: 13 residues. V lost 6 bases to trimming and J lost 7 bases; unmatched junction nucleotides: 5. CDR3 in amino acids: CASRRQGGEKLFF. In DNA, the CDR3 is TGTGCCAGCAGGAGACAGGGAGGTGAAAAACTGTTTTTT.

This chain links TRBV5-4 with TRBJ2-7; D possibly corresponds to TRBD2 (6 bases). CDR1 is SGHNT and CDR2 is YYREEE in the germline V gene (reference sequence). V shed 0 bases and J shed 10 bases, with 14 bases lying between them. The CDR3 has 13 residues. CDR3 protein: CASSLGRDSRQYV. In DNA, the CDR3 is TGTGCCAGCAGCTTGGGCCGGGACTCTCGACAGTACGTC.

The CDR3 loop is CASSRDTGELFF. CDR3 DNA sequence: TGTGCCAGCAGCCGGGACACCGGGGAGCTGTTTTTT. The rearrangement joins TRBV5-4 to TRBJ2-2; no clear D gene. CDR1 and CDR2 from the germline V gene are SGHNT and YYREEE (reference sequence). V lost 4 bases and J lost 3, with 4 bases in between. The CDR3 sequence is 12 residues long. Drawing the rest from reference TRBV5-4 and TRBJ2-2, the complete variable domain is ETGVTQSPTHLIKTRGQQVTLRCSSQSGHNTVSWYQQALGQGPQFIFQYYREEENGRGNFPPRFSGLQFPNYSSELNVNALELDDSALYLCASSRDTGELFFGEGSRLTVL.

The CDR3 DNA sequence: TGCGCCAGCAGCCATAAGGGACAAACTAATGAAAAACTGTTTTTT. This sequence encodes CASSHKGQTNEKLFF. This chain connects TRBV4-1 to TRBJ1-4; possible D gene TRBD1, 6 bases. This CDR3 contains 15 residues. Trimming shortened V by 3 bases and J by 1 base, and 9 bases separated the two germline ends. Germline CDR1 reads MGHRA; CDR2 reads YSYEKL.

The chain is built from TRBV7-2 and TRBJ1-1; 9 bases are a match to TRBD1. The length of the CDR3 is 15 residues. In germline, CDR1 is SGHTA, CDR2 FQGNSA. V was pared by 5 bases and J by 4 bases, with 8 bases of the junction left unmatched. The DNA for the CDR3 is TGTGCCAGCAGCCTTCCGAAGACAGGGGGCACTGAAGCTTTCTTT. It is translated as CASSLPKTGGTEAFF.

The rearrangement uses TRBV29-1 and TRBJ2-7, with D perhaps matching TRBD2 (7 bases). Germline V gives CDR1 SQVTM, CDR2 ANQGSEA. CDR3 size: 16 residues. Trimming shortened V by 5 bases and J by 3 bases, and 23 bases separated the two germline ends. CDR3 protein: CSVIGLGGGGLYEQYF. The CDR3 region has the DNA TGCAGCGTTATCGGTTTGGGTGGCGGGGGCCTCTACGAGCAGTACTTC.

The V gene is TRBV2, the J gene TRBJ1-2, with 10 positions matching TRBD1. From germline, CDR1 is SNHLY and CDR2 FYNNEI. Unmatched junction bases numbered 5, after V lost 5 bases and J lost 2 bases. The CDR3 runs 15 residues. The DNA for the CDR3 is TGTGCCAGCAGTTCGGGACAGGGGCAAAACTATGGCTACACCTTC. This translates into CASSSGQGQNYGYTF.

This chain's CDR3 is CATSREWKRGPSETQYF. The CDR3 bases are TGTGCCACCAGCAGAGAGTGGAAGCGGGGGCCTTCTGAGACCCAGTACTTC. The chain employs TRBV15 and TRBJ2-5; TRBD2 matches 8 bases. The CDR3 runs to 17 residues. After removal of 0 bases from V and 5 bases from J, the junction contained 11 bases not matched to a gene. Germline V gene sequence: CDR1 LNHNV, CDR2 YYDKDF (reference sequence).

The CDR3 reads CASSLPGTSGYNEQFF. The CDR3 DNA follows: TGCGCCAGCAGCCTGCCCGGGACTAGCGGCTACAATGAGCAGTTCTTC. The chain employs TRBV5-1 and TRBJ2-1, with 11 bases lining up with TRBD2. V dropped 4 bases and J dropped 3; count of bases not matched to a gene: 6. The CDR3 runs to 16 residues. Germline CDR1 and CDR2: SGHRS and YFSETQ.

The chain links TRBV6-5 to TRBJ1-2, with TRBD1 matching 8 bases. Germline V gene lookup returns CDR1 MNHEY and CDR2 SVGAGI. The CDR3 has 16 residues. Trimming took 0 bases from V and 2 from J; bases not matched to a gene: 5. This CDR3 reads CASSYSIGTGNYGYTF. CDR3 bases: TGTGCCAGCAGTTACTCGATCGGGACAGGCAACTATGGCTACACCTTC.

This sequence joins TRBV6-4 and TRBJ2-6; D possibly corresponds to TRBD2 (7 bases). CDR1 and CDR2 (germline): MRHNA, SNTAGT. Trimming removed 1 base from V and 0 bases from J, with 13 bases in between. The CDR3 sequence is 18 residues long. CDR3 loop: CASSDYTGGLSGANVLTF. DNA of the CDR3: TGTGCCAGCAGTGACTATACGGGGGGCCTCTCTGGGGCCAACGTCCTGACTTTC.

The J gene is TRBJ2-2, the V gene TRBV30, with 11 bases fitting TRBD1. From germline, CDR1 is GTSNPN and CDR2 SVGIG (reference sequence). This CDR3 region has 13 residues. V shed 5 bases, J shed 7 bases, and the junction held 3 bases outside the gene matches. CDR3 nucleotides: TGTGCCTGGTCCGGGACAGGGGGCGGGGAGCTGTTTTTT. Its translation: CAWSGTGGGELFF.

This chain links TRBV6-6 with TRBJ1-1, with 10 bases matching TRBD1. This CDR3 contains 13 residues. Trimming at V came to 6 bases and at J to 7 bases, leaving 5 bases not matched to a gene. CDR1 and CDR2 (germline): MNHNY, SVGAGI (reference sequence). The CDR3 loop reads CASSKDRGNEAFF. The CDR3 region has the DNA TGTGCCAGCAGCAAGGACAGGGGGAATGAAGCTTTCTTT.

CDR3: CASSSDRGRGYEQYF. In nucleotides, the CDR3 is TGTGCCAGCAGCTCCGACAGGGGTAGGGGTTACGAGCAGTACTTC. V and J are TRBV7-2 and TRBJ2-7; 8 bases align to TRBD1. In germline, CDR1 is SGHTA, CDR2 FQGNSA. The length of the CDR3 is 15 residues. J lost 4 bases, V lost 4 bases, and 9 bases had no gene match.

A single count supports this clone. This rearrangement joins TRBV7-6 to TRBJ2-6; 9 nucleotides match TRBD1. Germline CDR1 SGHVS, CDR2 FNYEAQ. The junction had 8 bases not matched to a gene; V was cut back by 2 bases and J by 0 bases. The CDR3 covers 19 residues. The CDR3 DNA sequence: TGTGCCAGCAGCTTAAGACCGGGACAGGGAAACTCTGGGGCCAACGTCCTGACTTTC. Translation: CASSLRPGQGNSGANVLTF.

The chain is built from TRBV18 and TRBJ2-7; 10 nucleotides line up with TRBD1. CDR1 and CDR2 from the germline V gene are KGHSH and LQKENI. With V trimmed by 0 bases and J by 3 bases, 2 bases remained unmatched. This CDR3 is 15 amino acids long. The CDR3: CASSPPDRGHYEQYF. CDR3 in DNA: TGTGCCAGCTCACCACCCGACAGGGGGCACTACGAGCAGTACTTC.

This clone showed up many times. This chain connects TRBV6-5 to TRBJ2-1; possibly TRBD1 for D (6 bases). Germline V gives CDR1 MNHEY, CDR2 SVGAGI. Between the trimmed V and J ends, which lost 7 bases and 5 bases, there was a span of 18 bases. The CDR3 consists of 15 residues. As DNA, the CDR3 is TGTGCCAGCATCCCGACAGGTAGCACACACAATGAGCAGTTCTTC. Protein sequence: CASIPTGSTHNEQFF.

The chain recombines TRBV7-2 with TRBJ2-1, with D maybe TRBD2 (6 bases). The CDR3 consists of 12 residues. Germline lookup yields CDR1 SGHTA and CDR2 FQGNSA. Between the trimmed V and J ends, which lost 7 bases and 7 bases, there was a span of 11 bases. CDR3 sequence: CASTFSGNEQFF. In DNA, the CDR3 is TGTGCCAGCACCTTTAGCGGTAATGAGCAGTTCTTC.

This chain uses TRBV7-8 with TRBJ2-2, with TRBD1 matching 9 bases. The CDR3 has 15 residues. Germline assignment: CDR1 SGHVS and CDR2 FQNEAQ. The trim removed 7 bases at V and 6 bases at J, leaving 9 bases unmatched. The CDR3 DNA sequence: TGTGCCAGCACCCTGGGACAGGGATATCCCGGGGAGCTGTTTTTT. Its translation: CASTLGQGYPGELFF. Full variable domain (outside the CDR3, taken from reference TRBV7-8 and TRBJ2-2): GAGVSQSPRYKVAKRGQDVALRCDPISGHVSLFWYQQALGQGPEFLTYFQNEAQLDKSGLPSDRFFAERPEGSVSTLKIQRTQQEDSAVYLCASTLGQGYPGELFFGEGSRLTVL.

The chain couples TRBV5-1 to TRBJ2-1; 7 nucleotides align to TRBD2. Germline V gene data show CDR1 as SGHRS and CDR2 as YFSETQ. This CDR3 spans 17 amino acids. The V gene end was trimmed by 2 bases and the J gene end by 4 bases; junction bases not matched to a gene: 12. The CDR3 protein is CASSFRASGESYNEQFF. The CDR3 nucleotides are TGCGCCAGCAGCTTCCGGGCAAGCGGGGAATCATACAATGAGCAGTTCTTC.

This chain links TRBV7-8 with TRBJ1-5; a possible D gene is TRBD1 (6 bases). This CDR3 has 17 residues. V gave up 5 bases and J gave up 2 bases, with 19 bases separating them. Germline V gene lookup returns CDR1 SGHVS and CDR2 FQNEAQ. CDR3 loop: CASSPRRGGTGNQPQHF. The CDR3, as DNA: TGTGCCAGCAGCCCCCGAAGGGGGGGCACAGGCAATCAGCCCCAGCATTTT.

This chain connects TRBV9 to TRBJ1-2; unclear D gene. The CDR3 covers 14 residues. CDR1 and CDR2 (germline): SGDLS, YYNGEE. With 1 base removed from V and 2 bases from J, the gap between germline ends came to 9 bases. CDR3 region: CASSVSGQNYGYTF. The CDR3 coding sequence is TGTGCCAGCAGCGTAAGTGGTCAGAACTATGGCTACACCTTC. Combining the CDR3 with reference TRBV9 and TRBJ1-2 gives the whole variable domain DSGVTQTPKHLITATGQRVTLRCSPRSGDLSVYWYQQSLDQGLQFLIQYYNGEERAKGNILERFSAQQFPDLHSELNLSSLELGDSALYFCASSVSGQNYGYTFGSGTRLTVV.

The chain couples TRBV4-2 to TRBJ2-7; 7 bases agree with TRBD1. V was clipped by 4 bases and J by 5 bases; unmatched bases: 5. The CDR3 consists of 13 residues. CDR1 is LGHNA and CDR2 is YNFKEQ in the germline V gene. The CDR3 here is CASSPDRMDEQYF. CDR3 DNA sequence: TGTGCCAGCAGCCCGGACAGGATGGACGAGCAGTACTTC.

The CDR3 nucleotides are TGTGCCAGCAGCTTGGCCAGGGCTTATGGCTACACCTTC. It yields the protein CASSLARAYGYTF. J is TRBJ1-2 and V is TRBV5-4; D perhaps matches TRBD1 (5 bases). This CDR3 has 13 residues. CDR1 is SGHNT and CDR2 is YYREEE in the germline V gene (reference sequence). Trimming took off 0 bases at V and 5 bases at J, with 8 bases between the two ends.

The chain couples TRBV10-3 to TRBJ2-3, with a possible D match to TRBD2 (7 bases). In germline, CDR1 is ENHRY, CDR2 SYGVKD. The CDR3 covers 13 residues. Trimming pared 11 bases from V and 3 bases from J, leaving 15 bases between. The CDR3, as DNA: TGTGCCGCAAGGGGGGGAGGAACAGATACGCAGTATTTT. Protein product: CAARGGGTDTQYF.